The 8 T cell receptor beta chains below come from one sample, sequenced in a study of human T cells and chemical hapten exposure. TCRdb processed the RACE reads anew with MiXCR; each CDR3 protein has one entry. The profile shows 130,000 or so distinct CDR3 sequences, more than 7.5% of them singletons. Time point noted: healthy volunteer bleed at 2 weeks. RNA extraction used unfractionated whole blood as the source of total RNA. The specimen was whole blood. The receptors derive from a male donor in good health. Some clones in this sample may be carry-over from other donors' samples.

This clonotype was detected only a few times. The chain has TRBV14 and TRBJ2-1, with TRBD2 matching over 10 bases. With V trimmed by 4 bases and J by 3 bases, 3 bases remained unmatched. Per germline, CDR1 SGHDN and CDR2 FVKESK. This CDR3 comprises 15 residues. CDR3 in amino acids: CASSLRLAGYNEQFF. DNA for the CDR3: TGTGCCAGCAGCCTCCGACTAGCGGGCTACAATGAGCAGTTCTTC.

This clonotype was seen only a few times. The chain employs TRBV6-6 and TRBJ2-1; 8 nucleotides agree with TRBD2. J lost 7 bases, V lost 2 bases, and 7 bases had no gene match. From germline, CDR1 is MNHNY and CDR2 SVGAGI (reference sequence). CDR3 size: 15 residues. The CDR3 sequence is CASSYPQRELNEQFF. The DNA for the CDR3 is TGTGCCAGCAGTTACCCACAGCGGGAGCTGAATGAGCAGTTCTTC.

This clonotype was detected many times. The chain uses TRBV11-2 and TRBJ2-1, with 7 bases lining up with TRBD2. V dropped 5 bases and J dropped 0; count of bases not matched to a gene: 10. Germline lookup yields CDR1 SGHAT and CDR2 FQNNGV. The CDR3 runs to 17 residues. The CDR3 spells CASSQSGIQSSYNEQFF. CDR3 coding DNA: TGTGCCAGCAGCCAGAGCGGGATCCAGAGCTCCTACAATGAGCAGTTCTTC.

In this sample, this clonotype turned up many times. The chain joins TRBV7-8 to TRBJ1-5, with D unclear. The CDR3 runs 15 residues. CDR1 is SGHVS and CDR2 is FQNEAQ in the germline V gene. Trimming took 6 bases from V and 1 from J, leaving 13 bases between them. The CDR3 DNA reads TGTGCCAGCAGTCGTCTGGGTTTGAGCAATCAGCCCCAGCATTTT. Translating gives CASSRLGLSNQPQHF.

V usage is TRBV19 and J usage is TRBJ1-6; D might be TRBD1 (6 bases). This CDR3 has 13 residues. CDR1 is LNHDA and CDR2 is SQIVND in the germline V gene (reference sequence). Trimming pared 5 bases from V and 9 bases from J, leaving 11 bases between. Here the CDR3 reads CASSADSSSPLHF. CDR3 sequence (DNA): TGTGCCAGTAGTGCGGACAGCAGTTCACCCCTCCACTTT.

V and J are TRBV4-3 and TRBJ2-7; D call uncertain. The V end was cut by 4 bases, the J end by 0 bases, with 7 bases between. The CDR3 is made up of 13 amino acids. The germline gives CDR1 LGHNA, CDR2 YSLEER. The CDR3 coding sequence is TGCGCCAGCAGCCCGGCGGCCTCCTACGAGCAGTACTTC. It translates to CASSPAASYEQYF.

The rearrangement links TRBV7-9 to TRBJ2-5; D uncertain. The CDR3 runs 14 residues. Per germline, CDR1 SEHNR and CDR2 FQNEAQ (reference sequence). V lost 1 base to trimming and J lost 5 bases, with 11 bases between them. CDR3 amino acids: CASSLGTSGETQYF. The CDR3 bases are TGTGCCAGCAGCTTAGGAACGTCCGGGGAGACCCAGTACTTC.

The chain recombines TRBV4-1 with TRBJ1-2; 8 bases fit TRBD1. The CDR3 spans 14 residues. Trimming cost V 4 bases and J 6 bases; bases outside gene matches: 7. The germline V gene has CDR1 MGHRA and CDR2 YSYEKL. The CDR3 sequence is CASSRDRIIHGYTF. The CDR3 DNA reads TGCGCCAGCAGCCGGGACAGGATAATCCATGGCTACACCTTC.